This T cell receptor (beta chain) was sequenced in a study of cytotoxic CD8 clonotypes in ibrutinib-treated CLL. CDR3 length equals 16 residues. Trimming took 4 bases from V and 2 from J; bases not matched to a gene: 11. CDR1 GTSNPN and CDR2 SVGIG come from the germline V gene (reference sequence). Assay: immunoSEQ multiplex PCR; the TCRdb copy retains only in-frame clones and omits some. Of hundreds of thousands of clones listed, 70% are singletons. The receptor was isolated from a human donor with chronic lymphocytic leukemia. This chain connects TRBV30 to TRBJ1-2, with 9 bases identical to TRBD1. The sequencing here drew on PBMCs, taken after 24 months of ibrutinib treatment. As DNA, the CDR3 is TGTGCCTGGACCCTACGAAGGACAGGGGCAAACTATGGCTACACCTTC. As protein: CAWTLRRTGANYGYTF.